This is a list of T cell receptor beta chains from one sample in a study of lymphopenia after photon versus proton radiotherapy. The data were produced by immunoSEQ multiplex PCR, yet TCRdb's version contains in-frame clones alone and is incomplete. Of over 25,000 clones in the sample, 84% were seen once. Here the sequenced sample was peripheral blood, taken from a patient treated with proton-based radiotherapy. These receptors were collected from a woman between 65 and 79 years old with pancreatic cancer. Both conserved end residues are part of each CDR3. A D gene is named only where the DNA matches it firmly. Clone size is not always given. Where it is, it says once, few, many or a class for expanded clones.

CDR3 DNA: TGTGCCTGGAGTCCGGGTGGGGGCGGCTACACCTTC
CDR3 protein: CAWSPGGGGYTF
J gene: TRBJ1-2
V gene: TRBV30
D gene: -
clone size: -
CDR3 length: 12

CDR3 DNA: TGTGCCTGGAGCCCCGGGACAGAGAACACTGAAGCTTTCTTT
CDR3 protein: CAWSPGTENTEAFF
J gene: TRBJ1-1
V gene: TRBV30
D gene: TRBD1
clone size: -
CDR3 length: 14

CDR3 DNA: TGTGCTAGTGGTTTGCTATCGGGACAGGGTTGGGAGACCCAGTACTTC
CDR3 protein: CASGLLSGQGWETQYF
J gene: TRBJ2-5
V gene: TRBV12-5
D gene: TRBD1
clone size: once
CDR3 length: 16

CDR3 DNA: TGTGCCAGCAGTTTGGCCCCTGCTCGGCCCCTCCACTTT
CDR3 protein: CASSLAPARPLHF
J gene: TRBJ1-6
V gene: TRBV27
D gene: -
clone size: -
CDR3 length: 13

CDR3 DNA: TGTGCCAGCAGCTACGCCGGGACAGGATCCTACGAGCAGTACTTC
CDR3 protein: CASSYAGTGSYEQYF
J gene: TRBJ2-7
V gene: TRBV7-2
D gene: TRBD1
clone size: -
CDR3 length: 15

CDR3 DNA: TGTGCCAGCAGTTCTCCCCAGACAGGAGCCTACGAGCAGTACTTC
CDR3 protein: CASSSPQTGAYEQYF
J gene: TRBJ2-7
V gene: TRBV27
D gene: -
clone size: -
CDR3 length: 15

CDR3 DNA: TGTGCCAGCAGTTTATCCGCATTAAAGAACACTGAAGCTTTCTTT
CDR3 protein: CASSLSALKNTEAFF
J gene: TRBJ1-1
V gene: TRBV27
D gene: -
clone size: once
CDR3 length: 15

CDR3 DNA: TGTGCCAGTAGTATGCCCCACGCCTACGAGCAGTACTTC
CDR3 protein: CASSMPHAYEQYF
J gene: TRBJ2-7
V gene: TRBV19
D gene: -
clone size: -
CDR3 length: 13

CDR3 DNA: TGCGCCAGCAGCTTGGGAGAGCGGGGCAATGAGCAGTTCTTC
CDR3 protein: CASSLGERGNEQFF
J gene: TRBJ2-1
V gene: TRBV5-1
D gene: TRBD2
clone size: -
CDR3 length: 14

CDR3 DNA: TGTGCCAGCAGTTTAGTTGTTGTGGGGGGGATGAACACTGAAGCTTTCTTT
CDR3 protein: CASSLVVVGGMNTEAFF
J gene: TRBJ1-1
V gene: TRBV27
D gene: -
clone size: once
CDR3 length: 17

CDR3 DNA: TGTGCCAGTAGTATGCTCCCAGGGTTCACCGGGGAGCTGTTTTTT
CDR3 protein: CASSMLPGFTGELFF
J gene: TRBJ2-2
V gene: TRBV19
D gene: -
clone size: -
CDR3 length: 15

CDR3 DNA: TGCAGCGTACAGGAGAACACTGAAGCTTTCTTT
CDR3 protein: CSVQENTEAFF
J gene: TRBJ1-1
V gene: TRBV29-1
D gene: -
clone size: -
CDR3 length: 11

CDR3 DNA: TGTGCCAGCAGGACCGGGACAGGGGTGGTAAGTGGCAATCAGCCCCAGCATTTT
CDR3 protein: CASRTGTGVVSGNQPQHF
J gene: TRBJ1-5
V gene: TRBV14
D gene: TRBD1
clone size: -
CDR3 length: 18

CDR3 DNA: TGCAGCGTTGTTCGGGCCTTGGGAGAGACCCAGTACTTC
CDR3 protein: CSVVRALGETQYF
J gene: TRBJ2-5
V gene: TRBV29-1
D gene: -
clone size: -
CDR3 length: 13

CDR3 DNA: TGTGCCAGCAGCCCAGGGACTAGCGGGGTCAATGAGCAGTTCTTC
CDR3 protein: CASSPGTSGVNEQFF
J gene: TRBJ2-1
V gene: TRBV5-4
D gene: TRBD2
clone size: -
CDR3 length: 15

CDR3 DNA: TGTGCCAGCGGAAGAAGTGGGGCCAACGTCCTGACTTTC
CDR3 protein: CASGRSGANVLTF
J gene: TRBJ2-6
V gene: TRBV11-3
D gene: -
clone size: -
CDR3 length: 13

CDR3 DNA: TGTGCCAGCACCACGGCCGGGAGTAGCTCCTACGAGCAGTACTTC
CDR3 protein: CASTTAGSSSYEQYF
J gene: TRBJ2-7
V gene: TRBV28
D gene: -
clone size: -
CDR3 length: 15

CDR3 DNA: TGTGCCAGCTCAGAGGGGGCCGGCAATCAGCCCCAGCATTTT
CDR3 protein: CASSEGAGNQPQHF
J gene: TRBJ1-5
V gene: TRBV18
D gene: TRBD1
clone size: -
CDR3 length: 14

CDR3 DNA: TGTGCCAGCAGTTGGGGCAGAGCGAACACCGGGGAGCTGTTTTTT
CDR3 protein: CASSWGRANTGELFF
J gene: TRBJ2-2
V gene: TRBV28
D gene: -
clone size: -
CDR3 length: 15

CDR3 DNA: TGTGCCAGCAGTACAGGGACTGACTTCAACTATGGCTACACCTTC
CDR3 protein: CASSTGTDFNYGYTF
J gene: TRBJ1-2
V gene: TRBV28
D gene: -
clone size: -
CDR3 length: 15

CDR3 DNA: TGTGCCATACCAACAGCGGGAGGGAACACCGGGGAGCTGTTTTTT
CDR3 protein: CAIPTAGGNTGELFF
J gene: TRBJ2-2
V gene: TRBV7-9
D gene: TRBD2
clone size: -
CDR3 length: 15

CDR3 DNA: TGTGCCAGCAGACAAGCGGACGGACAAGAGACCCAGTACTTC
CDR3 protein: CASRQADGQETQYF
J gene: TRBJ2-5
V gene: TRBV2
D gene: -
clone size: -
CDR3 length: 14

CDR3 DNA: TGTGCCACCAGCAGAGATTTGGCGAACACCGGGGAGCTGTTTTTT
CDR3 protein: CATSRDLANTGELFF
J gene: TRBJ2-2
V gene: TRBV15
D gene: -
clone size: -
CDR3 length: 15

CDR3 DNA: TGTGCCAGCATTACGACAGGGGTTGGGAACAATGAGCAGTTCTTC
CDR3 protein: CASITTGVGNNEQFF
J gene: TRBJ2-1
V gene: TRBV6-1
D gene: TRBD1
clone size: -
CDR3 length: 15

CDR3 DNA: TGTGCCACGAGTAGGAACACTGAAGCTTTCTTT
CDR3 protein: CATSRNTEAFF
J gene: TRBJ1-1
V gene: TRBV6-5
D gene: -
clone size: -
CDR3 length: 11

CDR3 DNA: TGTGCCAGTAGCGAGACCCCAGATACGCAGTATTTT
CDR3 protein: CASSETPDTQYF
J gene: TRBJ2-3
V gene: TRBV19
D gene: -
clone size: -
CDR3 length: 12

CDR3 DNA: TGTGCCAGCAGTACCCAAGACAGGATAATCTATAATTCACCCCTCCACTTT
CDR3 protein: CASSTQDRIIYNSPLHF
J gene: TRBJ1-6
V gene: TRBV28
D gene: -
clone size: -
CDR3 length: 17

CDR3 DNA: TGTGCCAGCAACGGGGCAGACCCGACCGCTGAAGCTTTCTTT
CDR3 protein: CASNGADPTAEAFF
J gene: TRBJ1-1
V gene: TRBV28
D gene: -
clone size: -
CDR3 length: 14

CDR3 DNA: TGTGCCAGCAGCTCGACTAGCGTTTCCTACAATGAGCAGTTCTTC
CDR3 protein: CASSSTSVSYNEQFF
J gene: TRBJ2-1
V gene: TRBV5-4
D gene: TRBD2
clone size: once
CDR3 length: 15

CDR3 DNA: TGCGCCAGCAGCTTGGGACTAGCGGTACTACAAGAGACCCAGTACTTC
CDR3 protein: CASSLGLAVLQETQYF
J gene: TRBJ2-5
V gene: TRBV5-1
D gene: TRBD2
clone size: -
CDR3 length: 16

CDR3 DNA: TGTGCCAGCAGCCCCGGACAGGGATCCGGCTATGGCTACACCTTC
CDR3 protein: CASSPGQGSGYGYTF
J gene: TRBJ1-2
V gene: TRBV7-9
D gene: TRBD1
clone size: -
CDR3 length: 15

CDR3 DNA: TGCAGCGTTTATTTGACTAGCGGGAGGGAGACCCAGTACTTC
CDR3 protein: CSVYLTSGRETQYF
J gene: TRBJ2-5
V gene: TRBV29-1
D gene: TRBD2
clone size: -
CDR3 length: 14

CDR3 DNA: TGTGCCAGCAGCCAAGATCAGGAGACTAGCGGGAGTCCAGCGGAGACCCAGTACTTC
CDR3 protein: CASSQDQETSGSPAETQYF
J gene: TRBJ2-5
V gene: TRBV4-2
D gene: TRBD2
clone size: -
CDR3 length: 19

CDR3 DNA: TGTGCCAGCAGCTTAAGGTACAATGAGCAGTTCTTC
CDR3 protein: CASSLRYNEQFF
J gene: TRBJ2-1
V gene: TRBV11-3
D gene: -
clone size: -
CDR3 length: 12

CDR3 DNA: TGTGCCAGCAGCGAGAGAGGGGAAGGGGAGGAAAAACTGTTTTTT
CDR3 protein: CASSERGEGEEKLFF
J gene: TRBJ1-4
V gene: TRBV25-1
D gene: -
clone size: -
CDR3 length: 15

CDR3 DNA: TGCGCCAGCAGCCAAAGACTCGAAACCTACGAGCAGTACTTC
CDR3 protein: CASSQRLETYEQYF
J gene: TRBJ2-7
V gene: TRBV4-1
D gene: -
clone size: -
CDR3 length: 14

CDR3 DNA: TGTGCCAGCAGCCAAGGATCAGGTTTTGAGGAGCTGTTTTTT
CDR3 protein: CASSQGSGFEELFF
J gene: TRBJ2-2
V gene: TRBV4-2
D gene: -
clone size: -
CDR3 length: 14

CDR3 DNA: TGTGCCAGCAGTGATTCGGGGGCGGCCGGGGAGCTGTTTTTT
CDR3 protein: CASSDSGAAGELFF
J gene: TRBJ2-2
V gene: TRBV2
D gene: -
clone size: once
CDR3 length: 14

CDR3 DNA: TGTGCCTGGAGTGTACTCTCGGGTCTCATCTTC
CDR3 protein: CAWSVLSGLIF
J gene: TRBJ2-1
V gene: TRBV30
D gene: -
clone size: -
CDR3 length: 11

CDR3 DNA: TGTGCCAGTAGTATGGGGGGTCCCTGGACCGGGGAGCTGTTTTTT
CDR3 protein: CASSMGGPWTGELFF
J gene: TRBJ2-2
V gene: TRBV19
D gene: -
clone size: -
CDR3 length: 15

CDR3 DNA: TGTGCTAGCAGCTCATTACAGGGGGTAGAGGCCCAGTACTTC
CDR3 protein: CASSSLQGVEAQYF
J gene: TRBJ2-5
V gene: TRBV7-7
D gene: TRBD1
clone size: -
CDR3 length: 14

CDR3 DNA: TGTGCCAGCAGCTTGGAGGTGAATGGCTACACCTTC
CDR3 protein: CASSLEVNGYTF
J gene: TRBJ1-2
V gene: TRBV7-9
D gene: -
clone size: -
CDR3 length: 12

CDR3 DNA: TGTGCCAGCATACAGAGCAATCAGCCCCAGCATTTT
CDR3 protein: CASIQSNQPQHF
J gene: TRBJ1-5
V gene: TRBV28
D gene: -
clone size: -
CDR3 length: 12

CDR3 DNA: TGCGCCAGCAGCCTGGGGGAGGTTTACAATGAGCAGTTCTTC
CDR3 protein: CASSLGEVYNEQFF
J gene: TRBJ2-1
V gene: TRBV5-1
D gene: -
clone size: once
CDR3 length: 14

CDR3 DNA: TGTGCCATCAGTCAAACAGGGGCCCGCCAATGGGAGCAGTTCTTC
CDR3 protein: CAISQTGARQWEQFF
J gene: TRBJ2-1
V gene: TRBV10-3
D gene: TRBD1
clone size: -
CDR3 length: 15

CDR3 DNA: TGTGCCACCGCCAGGGATGTCGGGCCAGAGACCCAGTACTTC
CDR3 protein: CATARDVGPETQYF
J gene: TRBJ2-5
V gene: TRBV15
D gene: -
clone size: -
CDR3 length: 14

CDR3 DNA: TGTGCCAGCACCTCGGGATCCTACAATGAGCAGTTCTTC
CDR3 protein: CASTSGSYNEQFF
J gene: TRBJ2-1
V gene: TRBV28
D gene: -
clone size: -
CDR3 length: 13

CDR3 DNA: TGTGCCAGCAGGAGGACAGAAAAGAACACTGAAGCTTTCTTT
CDR3 protein: CASRRTEKNTEAFF
J gene: TRBJ1-1
V gene: TRBV2
D gene: -
clone size: -
CDR3 length: 14

CDR3 DNA: TGTGCCAGCAGTTTGACGGGGGAGCGCTATGGCTACACCTTC
CDR3 protein: CASSLTGERYGYTF
J gene: TRBJ1-2
V gene: TRBV28
D gene: -
clone size: -
CDR3 length: 14